This T cell receptor (beta chain) was sequenced for a study of T cells in narcolepsy. Overall study results and limits: Blood of same and different patients, but not healthy controls, reportedly held recurring autoreactive clonotypes. Autoreactive clone sequences were missing from some blood memory CD4+ repertoires.

This clone was observed a single time. Its specificity is not known. The ends lost 0 bases at V and 3 bases at J; junction bases unmatched: 11. Germline CDR1 reads MRHNA; CDR2 reads SNTAGT. The CDR3 has 17 amino acids. Method: immunoSEQ multiplex PCR; TCRdb's copy keeps in-frame clones and lacks some. In the table there are around 26,000 clones, around four fifths of which are singletons. V usage is TRBV6-4 and J usage is TRBJ2-7; TRBD2 matches at 7 bases. Specimen: CD45RA- memory CD4+ T cells from PBMCs. This TCR was sampled from a human donor with narcolepsy. The CDR3 sequence: CASSDSNVSSGDYEQYF. In DNA form, the CDR3 reads TGTGCCAGCAGTGACTCGAACGTATCTAGCGGAGACTACGAGCAGTACTTC.